This T cell receptor beta chain came from a study of shared clonotypes between healthy human individuals. The germline V gene encodes CDR1 SGHRS and CDR2 YFSETQ. V was clipped by 0 bases and J by 5 bases; unmatched bases: 6. This CDR3 has 16 amino acids. This table comes from immunoSEQ multiplex PCR, and its TCRdb copy is limited to in-frame clones, with some not included. The data contain 2 million to 2.5 million clones, approximately 95% of them singletons. Sequenced sample: naive CD4+ T cells sorted from blood. Subset specified: CD45RA+ positively selected. The V call is TRBV5-1, the J call TRBJ2-2, with TRBD2 matching 8 bases. The clonotype originates from a young man in good health. The CDR3 loop reads CASSLETSAVTGELFF. The CDR3 coding sequence is TGCGCCAGCAGCTTGGAGACTAGCGCCGTTACCGGGGAGCTGTTTTTT.